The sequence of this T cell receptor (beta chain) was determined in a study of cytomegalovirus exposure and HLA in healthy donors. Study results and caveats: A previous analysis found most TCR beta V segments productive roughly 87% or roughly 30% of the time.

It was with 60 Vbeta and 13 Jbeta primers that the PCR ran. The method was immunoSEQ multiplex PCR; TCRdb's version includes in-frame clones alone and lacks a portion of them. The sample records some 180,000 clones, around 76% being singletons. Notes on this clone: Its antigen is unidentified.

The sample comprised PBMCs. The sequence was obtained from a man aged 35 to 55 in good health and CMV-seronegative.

The CDR3 bases are TGTGCCAGCAGCGGGTACGGACTACCTACCTACAATGAGCAGTTCTTC. It is translated as CASSGYGLPTYNEQFF. This sequence joins TRBV14 and TRBJ2-1; D is possibly TRBD2 (6 bases). Trimming left V 5 bases short and J 2 bases short, with 16 bases between. Germline V CDR1 and CDR2: SGHDN, FVKESK. CDR3 length equals 16 residues. The full variable domain, with the rest looked up from reference TRBV14 and TRBJ2-1, is EAGVTQFPSHSVIEKGQTVTLRCDPISGHDNLYWYRRVMGKEIKFLLHFVKESKQDESGMPNNRFLAERTGGTYSTLKVQPAELEDSGVYFCASSGYGLPTYNEQFFGPGTRLTVL.